This TCR beta chain was sequenced during a study of T-cell memory formation after mild COVID-19 (TCRdb year 2021). The study in broad terms: Most TCR sequence clusters were specific to one of the two donors. In a couple of donors, T-cell clones that expanded and contracted after mild COVID-19 were followed by sequencing TCRalpha and TCRbeta repertoires longitudinally. Two young, previously healthy adult volunteers made up the cohort, one male and one female.

Broad study findings and their caveats: Whether the second-wave clones peaking on day 37 were SARS-CoV-2 specific was not confirmed. The study included only a couple of mild cases, and larger cohorts that include severe cases with pre-infection samples were judged to be necessary. Clones that contracted from day 15 to 85 showed balanced CD4/CD8 phenotypes, whereas a second wave of clones that expanded from day 15 to 37 leaned towards CD4+. Some responding clones were detected in pre-infection memory, which suggested that pre-existing cross-reactive memory T cells had joined the SARS-CoV-2 response. Contracting CD4+ clones appeared mostly in the CM and EM memory subsets, whereas CD8+ clones were enriched in EMRA.

In regard to this clonotype: It lacks a known antigen. Base qualities are missing; no much larger clone stands one base away.

The trim is 6 bases for V and 5 bases for J, with a gap of 15 bases between the germline ends. Measured from the cysteine to the phenylalanine, the CDR3 is 14 residues long. Just the 42-base CDR3 DNA is kept, in frame starting at base 1. CDR1 and CDR2 are drawn from the germline V gene: MGHRA, YSYEKL. TCRdb lists the instrument as Illumina NovaSeq 6000. cDNA libraries for TCRalpha and TCRbeta were prepared by 5'RACE using constant-segment primers, with sample barcodes and unique molecular identifiers added. RNA was extracted from every sample with Trizol reagent. Amplification of the libraries took two PCR steps, and the second step added a second sample barcode plus Illumina TruSeq adapters. The libraries were sequenced on an Illumina NovaSeq using 2 x 150 bp paired-end reads. Per the original workflow: Demultiplexing of reads and collapsing into UMI-guided consensus sequences were performed with migec v1.2.7. Using mixcr v2.1.11, the UMI consensuses were aligned to TRA and TRB V and J templates and assembled into clonotypes. Clonotypes were classified as expanded or contracted when called significant by both edgeR and NoisET, with noise models trained on biological replicates. For edgeR calls, a false discovery rate-adjusted p below 0.01 and a log2 fold-change threshold of 1 were applied. As an exploratory analysis of dynamics, PCA with hierarchical clustering was applied to max-normalized trajectories of the 1000 most abundant clonotypes. Separately sequenced CD4+ and CD8+ repertoires were used to assign the CD4 or CD8 phenotype of responding clones. The public reads were quality trimmed at Q25 with fastp and then assembled into clones with MiXCR by TCRdb, keeping productive beta chains. Under each unique CDR3 protein, matching rows form one entry showing the most common genes and DNA. What appears here as the V and J calls and clone size reflects TCRdb's work, not the paper's. Counted in this sample were under 350,000 distinct CDR3 sequences; under 20% of them appeared once. The ten largest clonotypes hold 20% to 25% of the sample.

PBMCs were isolated by Ficoll-Paque density gradient centrifugation. The sequenced sample was PBMCs or a T cell subset sorted from them (not recorded which). Recombination connected TRBV4-1 to TRBJ2-3; the D gene cannot be named for sure. The origin of this receptor is a young man who had mild COVID-19 (a few samples of this study predate the infection). The sample titles of this study are shuffled in the database, so cell type and time point are left out; the donor was told from shared clones. Here the CDR3 is given as CASSRALAIDTQYF. The sequence in DNA is TGCGCCAGCAGTCGCGCCCTCGCGATAGATACGCAGTATTTT.